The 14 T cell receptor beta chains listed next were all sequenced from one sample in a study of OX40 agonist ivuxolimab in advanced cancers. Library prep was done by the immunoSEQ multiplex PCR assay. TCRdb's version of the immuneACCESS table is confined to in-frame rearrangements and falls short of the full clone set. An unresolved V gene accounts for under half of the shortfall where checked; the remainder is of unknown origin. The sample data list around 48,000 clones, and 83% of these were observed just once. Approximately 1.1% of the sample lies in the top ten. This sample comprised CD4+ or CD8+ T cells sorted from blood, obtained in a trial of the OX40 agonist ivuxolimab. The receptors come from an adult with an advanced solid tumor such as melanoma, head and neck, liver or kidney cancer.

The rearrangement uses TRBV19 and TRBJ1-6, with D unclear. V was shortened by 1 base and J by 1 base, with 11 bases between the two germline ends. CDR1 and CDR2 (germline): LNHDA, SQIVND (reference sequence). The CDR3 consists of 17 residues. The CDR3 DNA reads TGTGCCAGTAGTATAGGGGCAGGAGCATCCTATAATTCACCCCTCCACTTT. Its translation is CASSIGAGASYNSPLHF.

The CDR3 sequence is CASSELTGMNTEAFF. CDR3 DNA sequence: TGTGCCAGCAGCGAATTGACAGGCATGAACACTGAAGCTTTCTTT. The chain employs TRBV5-6 and TRBJ1-1, with D perhaps TRBD1 (6 bases). Trimming pared 4 bases from V and 0 bases from J, leaving 13 bases between. The length of the CDR3 is 15 residues. Germline V CDR1 and CDR2: SGHDT, YYEEEE.

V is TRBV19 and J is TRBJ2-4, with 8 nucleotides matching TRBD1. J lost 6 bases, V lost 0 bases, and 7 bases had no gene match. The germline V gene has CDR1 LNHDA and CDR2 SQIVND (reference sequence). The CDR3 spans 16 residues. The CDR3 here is CASSIDTGGPLNIQYF. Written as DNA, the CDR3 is TGTGCCAGTAGTATAGATACAGGGGGGCCCTTAAACATTCAGTACTTC.

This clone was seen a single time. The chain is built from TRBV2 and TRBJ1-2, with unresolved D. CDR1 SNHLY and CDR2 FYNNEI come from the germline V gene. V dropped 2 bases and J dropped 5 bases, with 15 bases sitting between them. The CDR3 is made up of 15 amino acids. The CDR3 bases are TGTGCCAGCAGTGAATTACTCCACAGACTTTATGGCTACACCTTC. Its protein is CASSELLHRLYGYTF.

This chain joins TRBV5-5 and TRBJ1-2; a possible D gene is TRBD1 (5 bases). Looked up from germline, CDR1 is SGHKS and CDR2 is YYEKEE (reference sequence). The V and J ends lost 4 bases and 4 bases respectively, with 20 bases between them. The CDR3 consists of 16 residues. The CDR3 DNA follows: TGTGCCAGCAGCCCCTTTGTAGGGGAAGACGTCTATGGCTACACCTTC. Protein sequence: CASSPFVGEDVYGYTF.

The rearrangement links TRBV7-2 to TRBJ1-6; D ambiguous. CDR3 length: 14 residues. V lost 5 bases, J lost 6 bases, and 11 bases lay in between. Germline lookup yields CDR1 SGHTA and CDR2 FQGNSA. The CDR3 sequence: CASSASSSNSPLHF. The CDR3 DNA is TGTGCCAGCAGCGCTAGTTCGAGTAATTCACCCCTCCACTTT.

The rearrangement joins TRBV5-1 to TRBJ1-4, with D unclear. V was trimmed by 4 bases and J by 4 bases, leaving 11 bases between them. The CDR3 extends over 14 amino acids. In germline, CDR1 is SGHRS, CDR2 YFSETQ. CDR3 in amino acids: CASSPQTYNEKLFF. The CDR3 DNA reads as TGCGCCAGCAGCCCGCAGACTTATAATGAAAAACTGTTTTTT. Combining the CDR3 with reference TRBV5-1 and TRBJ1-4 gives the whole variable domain KAGVTQTPRYLIKTRGQQVTLSCSPISGHRSVSWYQQTPGQGLQFLFEYFSETQRNKGNFPGRFSGRQFSNSRSEMNVSTLELGDSALYLCASSPQTYNEKLFFGSGTQLSVL.

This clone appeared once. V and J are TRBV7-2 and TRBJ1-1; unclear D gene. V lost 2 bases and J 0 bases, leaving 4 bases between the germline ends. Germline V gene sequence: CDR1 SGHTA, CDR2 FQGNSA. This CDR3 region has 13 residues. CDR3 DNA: TGTGCCAGCAGCTTAAGATTGAACACTGAAGCTTTCTTT. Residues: CASSLRLNTEAFF.

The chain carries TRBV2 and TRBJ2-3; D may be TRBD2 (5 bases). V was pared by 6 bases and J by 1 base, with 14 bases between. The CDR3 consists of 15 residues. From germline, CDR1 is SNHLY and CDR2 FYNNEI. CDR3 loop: CASSEGSWGTDTQYF. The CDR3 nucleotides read TGTGCCAGCAGCGAGGGATCTTGGGGCACAGATACGCAGTATTTT.

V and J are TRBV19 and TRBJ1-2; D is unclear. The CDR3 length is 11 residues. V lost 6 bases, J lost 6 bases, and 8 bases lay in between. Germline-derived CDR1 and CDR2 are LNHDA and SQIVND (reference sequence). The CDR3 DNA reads TGTGCCAGTAGGGATGGGAATGGCTACACCTTC. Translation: CASRDGNGYTF.

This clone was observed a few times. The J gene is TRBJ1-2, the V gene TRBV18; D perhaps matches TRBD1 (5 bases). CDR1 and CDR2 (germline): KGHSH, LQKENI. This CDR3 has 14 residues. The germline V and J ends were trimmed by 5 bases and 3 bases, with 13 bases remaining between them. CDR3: CASSAGGGDYGYTF. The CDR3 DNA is TGTGCCAGCTCAGCCGGCGGGGGGGACTATGGCTACACCTTC.

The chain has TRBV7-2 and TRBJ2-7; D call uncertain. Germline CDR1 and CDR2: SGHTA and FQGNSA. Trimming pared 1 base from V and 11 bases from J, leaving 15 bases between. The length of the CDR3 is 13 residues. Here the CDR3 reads CASSLDLSGPKYF. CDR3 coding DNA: TGTGCCAGCAGCTTAGATCTCTCAGGTCCAAAGTACTTC.

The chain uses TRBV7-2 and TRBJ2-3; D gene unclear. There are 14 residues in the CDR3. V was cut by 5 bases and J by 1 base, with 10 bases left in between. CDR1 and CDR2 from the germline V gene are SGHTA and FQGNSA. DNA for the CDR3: TGTGCCAGCAGCCAGACAAGCCGCACAGATACGCAGTATTTT. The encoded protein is CASSQTSRTDTQYF.

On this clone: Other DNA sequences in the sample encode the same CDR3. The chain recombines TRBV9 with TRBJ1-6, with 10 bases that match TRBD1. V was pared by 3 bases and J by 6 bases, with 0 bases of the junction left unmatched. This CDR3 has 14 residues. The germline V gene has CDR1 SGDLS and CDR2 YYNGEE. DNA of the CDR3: TGTGCCAGCAGCGGGACAGGGGGTAATTCACCCCTCCACTTT. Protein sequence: CASSGTGGNSPLHF. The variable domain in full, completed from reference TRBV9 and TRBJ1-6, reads DSGVTQTPKHLITATGQRVTLRCSPRSGDLSVYWYQQSLDQGLQFLIQYYNGEERAKGNILERFSAQQFPDLHSELNLSSLELGDSALYFCASSGTGGNSPLHFGNGTRLTVT.